A selection of T cell receptor beta chains follows, all from one sample in a study of a mutant IDH1 vaccine in newly diagnosed glioma. These TCRs' antigens remain unknown. The assay was immunoSEQ multiplex PCR, and TCRdb's table has in-frame clones only and misses some. The profile shows tens of thousands of clones, more than 75% of them singletons. The sequencing here drew on PBMCs, taken from a glioma patient whose treatment included an IDH1 peptide vaccine. The receptor source for this set is a man between 35 and 55 years old with glioma. Both conserved end residues are part of each CDR3. The order of the fields is V gene, J gene, D gene, clone size, CDR3 DNA, CDR3 protein. A D gene is named only where the DNA matches it firmly. Rows give clone size only sometimes, using once, few, many, or a class for an expanded clone.

TRBV7-2,TRBJ2-5,NA,NA,TGTGCCAGCAGCTCGAATAGCGGATCTTGGGAGACCCAGTACTTC,CASSSNSGSWETQYF
TRBV7-3,TRBJ1-1,NA,few,TGTGCCAGCAGCCTGACAGAGAACACTGAAGCTTTCTTT,CASSLTENTEAFF
TRBV5-4,TRBJ1-1,TRBD1,NA,TGTGCCAGCAGCTTCAGACAGGGGAGCCCTGAAGCTTTCTTT,CASSFRQGSPEAFF
TRBV4-1,TRBJ2-1,TRBD2,NA,TGCGCCAGCAGCCCGGGCGGGGGCAATGAGCAGTTCTTC,CASSPGGGNEQFF
TRBV29-1,TRBJ1-2,NA,NA,TGCAGCGTTGAAGATCAGTCACGGAACTATGGCTACACCTTC,CSVEDQSRNYGYTF
TRBV6-1,TRBJ1-2,TRBD1,once,TGTGCCAGCAGTCCGAGGACAGGGGGCGCCGATGGCTACACCTTC,CASSPRTGGADGYTF
TRBV12-5,TRBJ2-6,NA,NA,TGTGCTAGTGGTTTGGCCCTCGGGGGGCTGGCGGGGGTCTACTCTGGGGCCAACGTCCTGACTTTC,CASGLALGGLAGVYSGANVLTF
TRBV9,TRBJ1-1,TRBD1,NA,TGTGCCAGCAGCCCACAGGGGGCTAGCACTGAAGCTTTCTTT,CASSPQGASTEAFF
TRBV5-1,TRBJ1-5,NA,NA,TGCGCCAACTATCAGCCCCAGCATTTT,CANYQPQHF
TRBV2,TRBJ2-4,NA,NA,TGTGCCAGCGGCCTAAACAAAGAGACTAAAAACATTCAGTACTTC,CASGLNKETKNIQYF
TRBV5-4,TRBJ1-2,NA,NA,TGTGCCAGCAGCTTAATGGCAGGGGATGGGTATGGCTACACCTTC,CASSLMAGDGYGYTF
TRBV25-1,TRBJ2-7,TRBD1,few,TGTGCCAGCAGAGGACAGGGAGCGGTCGAGCAGTACTTC,CASRGQGAVEQYF
TRBV15,TRBJ1-3,NA,once,TGTGCCACCAGCAGAGAGTACAGCGACTCTGGAAACACCATATATTTT,CATSREYSDSGNTIYF
TRBV29-1,TRBJ1-5,NA,few,TGCAGCGTGCTACAACCGGGGAGCAATCAGCCCCAGCATTTT,CSVLQPGSNQPQHF
TRBV30,TRBJ2-5,NA,NA,TGTGCCTGGAGTGAGTTGGGGGGGACCCAGTACTTC,CAWSELGGTQYF
TRBV5-1,TRBJ2-7,NA,NA,TGCGCCAGCAGCCCCGCGGGCTACGAGCAGTACTTC,CASSPAGYEQYF
TRBV4-1,TRBJ1-1,NA,NA,TGCGCCAGCAGCCCAAAAGGGGGGGCAGATACTGAAGCTTTCTTT,CASSPKGGADTEAFF
TRBV18,TRBJ1-1,NA,NA,TGTGCCAGCTCACCCTCAACTACGGGGGTGAACACTGAAGCTTTCTTT,CASSPSTTGVNTEAFF
TRBV5-1,TRBJ1-1,NA,once,TGCGCCAGCAGCTTGGTTGGGGGAATGAACACTGAAGCTTTCTTT,CASSLVGGMNTEAFF
TRBV2,TRBJ1-2,NA,once,TGTGCCAGCAGTGATCCGGCTAACTATGGCTACACCTTC,CASSDPANYGYTF
TRBV6-5,TRBJ2-5,NA,NA,TGTGCCAGCAGTTACCTTTTGGGGGTAGAGACCCAGTACTTC,CASSYLLGVETQYF
TRBV19,TRBJ2-2,NA,NA,TGTGCCAGTAGTATTCCTAGCGTCGCCGGGGAGCTGTTTTTT,CASSIPSVAGELFF
TRBV6-5,TRBJ2-7,TRBD1,NA,TGTGCCAGCAGTGTGTACAGGGGCTCCTACGAGCAGTACTTC,CASSVYRGSYEQYF
TRBV5-6,TRBJ1-4,NA,NA,TGTGCCAGCAGCTTTTTCCAGATAAATGAAAAACTGTTTTTT,CASSFFQINEKLFF
TRBV6-5,TRBJ1-5,NA,NA,TGTGCCAGCAGTCCAAATCCAGGGGAATCCCAGCATTTT,CASSPNPGESQHF
TRBV13,TRBJ1-1,NA,NA,TGTGCCAGCAGCTACGGGGAGGACACTGAAGCTTTCTTT,CASSYGEDTEAFF
TRBV2,TRBJ1-3,NA,NA,TGTGCCTTTACGGAGCGGGGCTTCTCTGGAAACACCATATATTTT,CAFTERGFSGNTIYF
TRBV4-1,TRBJ2-6,NA,NA,TGCGCCAGCAGCCATGGGACGGCTGGGGCCAACGTCCTGACTTTC,CASSHGTAGANVLTF
TRBV7-9,TRBJ1-1,NA,NA,TGTGCCAGCAGCCCACACGACACAGGGAACACTGAAGCTTTCTTT,CASSPHDTGNTEAFF
TRBV4-1,TRBJ1-2,NA,once,TGCGCCAGCAGCCAAGGGTCATCGGGTCCGAAGTATGGCTACACCTTC,CASSQGSSGPKYGYTF
TRBV19,TRBJ1-4,NA,medium-sized,TGTGCCAGTAGGAGTGACAGAAAGGGTAGGAAACTGTTTTTT,CASRSDRKGRKLFF
TRBV5-4,TRBJ1-3,NA,NA,TGTGCCAGCAGCTATTCCACGGGTGGAAACACCATATATTTT,CASSYSTGGNTIYF
TRBV6-1,TRBJ1-2,NA,NA,TGTGCCAGCAAGGGGGGTCGGGTCGAGGGCTACACCTTC,CASKGGRVEGYTF
TRBV5-1,TRBJ1-2,NA,NA,TGCGCCAGCAGCTTGGGGCAGACCGATGGCTACACCTTC,CASSLGQTDGYTF
TRBV30,TRBJ2-5,NA,NA,TGTGCCTGGAGTGACGGGACGAAGGAGACCCAGTACTTC,CAWSDGTKETQYF
TRBV9,TRBJ1-3,TRBD1,NA,TGTGCCAGCAGTGGGACAGTCTCTGGAAACACCATATATTTT,CASSGTVSGNTIYF
TRBV9,TRBJ2-5,NA,NA,TGTGCCAGCAGCGTAAGGGGGGGCCAAGAGACCCAGTACTTC,CASSVRGGQETQYF
TRBV5-4,TRBJ1-2,NA,NA,TGTGCCAGCAGCCCCGGACTTAACTATGGCTACACCTTC,CASSPGLNYGYTF
TRBV5-8,TRBJ2-1,NA,NA,TGTGCCAGCAGCTTCTTATGGTCCTACAATGAGCAGTTCTTC,CASSFLWSYNEQFF
TRBV7-8,TRBJ1-6,NA,NA,TGTGCCAGCAGCTTAGAGGGGGATTCACCCCTCCACTTT,CASSLEGDSPLHF
TRBV18,TRBJ2-7,NA,NA,TGTGCCAGCTCACTCCAAGGAGACTCCTACGAGCAGTACTTC,CASSLQGDSYEQYF
TRBV5-6,TRBJ2-7,TRBD1,NA,TGTGCCAGCAGCCCCGGGACAGGCCAAGGGCACGAGCAGTACTTC,CASSPGTGQGHEQYF
TRBV7-9,TRBJ1-1,NA,NA,TGTGCCAGCAGCTTAATGCTCACGAACACTGAAGCTTTCTTT,CASSLMLTNTEAFF
TRBV4-2,TRBJ2-7,NA,NA,TGTGCCAGCAGCCACTCCCGAGGGGTAGCGGCCTCCTACGAGCAGTACTTC,CASSHSRGVAASYEQYF
TRBV5-1,TRBJ2-3,NA,NA,TGCGCCAGCAGCAGACTACGCCCCGCGAAGGGCACAGATACGCAGTATTTT,CASSRLRPAKGTDTQYF
TRBV5-1,TRBJ1-2,TRBD1,NA,TGCGCCAGCAGCTTGGGACAGGGGGGTTATGGCTACACCTTC,CASSLGQGGYGYTF
TRBV6-5,TRBJ2-7,NA,once,TGTGCCAGCAAACATAACCCTACAGGGATCGAGCAGTACTTC,CASKHNPTGIEQYF
TRBV29-1,TRBJ1-2,NA,NA,TGCAGCGGGGGGGGAGGGGATAACTATGGCTACACCTTC,CSGGGGDNYGYTF
TRBV10-3,TRBJ2-7,NA,NA,TGTGCCACGGAGATTGGACAGAGCTCCTACGAGCAGTACTTC,CATEIGQSSYEQYF
TRBV10-3,TRBJ1-4,TRBD1,NA,TGTGCCATCATTTGGGACAGGGCAACTAATGAAAAACTGTTTTTT,CAIIWDRATNEKLFF
TRBV30,TRBJ1-4,NA,NA,TGTGCCTGGAGTGCGCATGAAAAACTGTTTTTT,CAWSAHEKLFF
TRBV6-1,TRBJ2-7,NA,NA,TGTGCCAGCAGTGCCACCTCTCTACGGGGAGCCTACGAGCAGTACTTC,CASSATSLRGAYEQYF
TRBV5-1,TRBJ2-3,TRBD2,NA,TGCGCCAGCAGCTGGCGGGATGTAACATTGTGGGGACTAGCGGGGGGTATCAGCATAGATACGCAGTATTTT,CASSWRDVTLWGLAGGISIDTQYF
TRBV5-1,TRBJ2-2,NA,NA,TGCGCCAGCAGGCCCCTGGTACCGGACACCGGGGAGCTGTTTTTT,CASRPLVPDTGELFF
TRBV2,TRBJ2-5,TRBD2,NA,TGTGCCAGCAGTGCTAGCGGGGGGGCCGTGGAGACCCAGTACTTC,CASSASGGAVETQYF